Each of the 25 T cell receptor beta chains below was sequenced from the same sample in a study of low-dose radiotherapy and immunotherapy resistance in tumors. Alpha- and beta-chain coverage of first-strand cDNA came from TRAV- and TRBV-specific primers. For amplifying TCRs, the PCR ran for approximately 18 cycles with Phusion, which was used together with a constant-region primer and the adapter on the V primers. TCRdb re-derived calls from the reads in MiXCR, one entry per CDR3 protein. The sample yields thousands of distinct CDR3 sequences, around 53% seen once. The origin of the receptors is a human donor with advanced metastatic prostate, ovarian, gallbladder or colorectal cancer (not recorded which). This table probably holds off-target reads from a library built for another chain.

The chain links TRBV10-1 to TRBJ2-5; D unresolved. V was trimmed by 2 bases and J by 7 bases, leaving 11 bases between them. Germline assignment: CDR1 WNHNN and CDR2 SYGVQD (reference sequence). This CDR3 has 13 residues. This CDR3 reads CASSEGRAGTQYF. CDR3 DNA: TGCGCCAGCAGTGAGGGTCGGGCCGGGACCCAGTACTTC.

The rearrangement uses TRBV28 and TRBJ2-7, with 9 bases matching TRBD2. V shed 5 bases, J shed 7 bases, and the junction held 12 bases outside the gene matches. The germline CDR1 and CDR2 sequences are MDHEN and SYDVKM. This CDR3 has 15 amino acids. In nucleotides, the CDR3 is TGTGCCAGCAGTCGTCCCGGCGGCGGGGGGGGAGAGCAGTACTTC. The encoded protein is CASSRPGGGGGEQYF.

This clonotype was seen only a few times. The genes are TRBV5-1 and TRBJ2-7, with a weak D call TRBD1 (5 bases). CDR1 is SGHRS, CDR2 YFSETQ, per germline. With 0 bases removed from V and 0 bases from J, the gap between germline ends came to 13 bases. This CDR3 spans 16 amino acids. The CDR3 DNA sequence: TGCGCCAGCAGCTTGGGGGGCAGTTCCTACTCCTACGAGCAGTACTTC. It codes for CASSLGGSSYSYEQYF. The full variable domain, in which reference TRBV5-1 and TRBJ2-7 provide the parts outside the CDR3, is KAGVTQTPRYLIKTRGQQVTLSCSPISGHRSVSWYQQTPGQGLQFLFEYFSETQRNKGNFPGRFSGRQFSNSRSEMNVSTLELGDSALYLCASSLGGSSYSYEQYFGPGTRLTVT.

The chain combines TRBV28 with TRBJ2-2; D remains ambiguous. Germline V CDR1 and CDR2: MDHEN, SYDVKM. V was trimmed by 6 bases and J by 2 bases, leaving 13 bases between them. CDR3 length: 15 residues. As DNA, the CDR3 is TGTGCCAGCAGCCCCCCGTTGGGAAACACCGGGGAGCTGTTTTTT. Translated: CASSPPLGNTGELFF.

V usage is TRBV13 and J usage is TRBJ1-1, with a weak D call TRBD1 (6 bases). V dropped 3 bases and J dropped 9 bases, with 11 bases sitting between them. The CDR3 totals 12 residues. Germline V gene data show CDR1 as PRHDT and CDR2 as FYEKMQ (reference sequence). The CDR3 loop reads CASSLDSQKAFF. In DNA, the CDR3 is TGTGCCAGCAGCTTGGACAGCCAGAAAGCTTTCTTT.

The gene calls are TRBV12-3 or TRBV12-4 and TRBJ2-2, with 11 positions matching TRBD2. The CDR3 has 16 amino acids. Trimming took 6 bases from V and 1 from J; bases not matched to a gene: 4. CDR3 protein: CASRASGGLNTGELFF. The CDR3 coding sequence is TGTGCCAGCAGGGCTAGCGGGGGGTTGAACACCGGGGAGCTGTTTTTT.

The rearrangement joins TRBV28 to TRBJ2-1; the D is unclear. Trimming took 11 bases from V and 7 from J, leaving 21 bases between them. Germline loops: CDR1 MDHEN, CDR2 SYDVKM. This CDR3 has 14 residues. CDR3 nucleotides: TGTGCCGCCTTCGGTACCGCTGGGGAAAATGAGCAGTTCTTC. Amino acids: CAAFGTAGENEQFF.

This chain links TRBV4-2 with TRBJ1-1, with D possibly matching TRBD1 (5 bases). CDR3 length equals 14 residues. Germline CDR1 reads LGHNA; CDR2 reads YNFKEQ. V dropped 1 base and J dropped 4 bases, with 10 bases sitting between them. The CDR3 sequence: CASSQAGTATEAFF. The CDR3 DNA is TGTGCCAGCAGCCAAGCTGGGACCGCCACTGAAGCTTTCTTT.

This clonotype was observed a single time. The V and J genes are TRBV2 and TRBJ2-1; TRBD2 is a possible D gene (6 bases). V was clipped by 5 bases and J by 1 base, with 12 bases between them. The CDR3 totals 15 residues. Germline V lookup: CDR1 SNHLY, CDR2 FYNNEI. CDR3 nucleotide sequence: TGTGCCAGCAGTATCGGTGGAGGGTCCTACAATGAGCAGTTCTTC. Its protein product is CASSIGGGSYNEQFF.

Only one count was recorded for this clonotype. The V gene is TRBV19, the J gene TRBJ1-2; D not resolved. Germline CDR1 reads LNHDA; CDR2 reads SQIVND (reference sequence). Trimming stripped 5 bases from V and 0 bases from J, with 7 bases between. This CDR3 contains 13 residues. DNA of the CDR3: TGTGCCAGTAGTCAGGCGGCTAACTATGGCTACACCTTC. Translated: CASSQAANYGYTF.

The J gene is TRBJ2-1, the V gene TRBV20-1; D is unresolved. Between the trimmed V and J ends, which lost 3 bases and 0 bases, there was a span of 15 bases. This CDR3 has 16 residues. The germline V gene encodes CDR1 DFQATT and CDR2 SNEGSKA (reference sequence). In DNA form, the CDR3 reads TGCAGTGCTAGTTCTGACGCGTTGGGCTCCTACAATGAGCAGTTCTTC. This encodes CSASSDALGSYNEQFF.

This clonotype was recorded once. One end of the junction fails to match germline, which may point to a read error. This chain joins TRBV6-1 and TRBJ1-5, with 11 bases identical to TRBD1. Looked up from germline, CDR1 is MNHNS and CDR2 is SASEGT. CDR3 length equals 17 residues. Here the CDR3 DNA reads TGTGCCAGCAGGGAAGCGATTGGGACAGGGGGGGATCAGCCCCAGCATTTT. This translates into CASREAIGTGGDQPQHF.

This clonotype was seen a handful of times. This chain joins TRBV10-3 and TRBJ2-2; 9 positions match TRBD1. The CDR3 length is 15 residues. Looked up from germline, CDR1 is ENHRY and CDR2 is SYGVKD. Trimming cost V 6 bases and J 4 bases; bases outside gene matches: 6. The CDR3 here is CAIRGQGPPTGELFF. The CDR3 DNA is TGTGCCATCAGGGGACAGGGACCCCCCACCGGGGAGCTGTTTTTT.

The CDR3 here is CAWSVNEVWAFF. Here the CDR3 DNA reads TGTGCCTGGAGTGTGAACGAGGTTTGGGCTTTCTTT. V and J are TRBV30 and TRBJ1-1, with D hard to call. The CDR3 sequence is 12 residues long. Germline V CDR1 and CDR2: GTSNPN, SVGIG (reference sequence). Trimming pared 0 bases from V and 11 bases from J, leaving 13 bases between.

V is TRBV4-2 and J is TRBJ2-7, with 7 positions matching TRBD1. Germline V gene data show CDR1 as LGHNA and CDR2 as YNFKEQ. J gave up 1 base and V 4 bases, and 10 bases lay outside the gene matches. The CDR3 runs to 16 residues. The CDR3 reads CASSRAEGQLSYEQYF. Written as DNA, the CDR3 is TGTGCCAGCAGCCGAGCTGAGGGACAGCTATCCTACGAGCAGTACTTC.

This chain links TRBV20-1 with TRBJ2-1, with TRBD2 as a possible D gene (6 bases). From germline, CDR1 is DFQATT and CDR2 SNEGSKA (reference sequence). The CDR3 sequence is 14 residues long. Trimming stripped 4 bases from V and 0 bases from J, with 10 bases between. CDR3 nucleotide sequence: TGCAGTGCTATAGCGGAGAGCTCCTACAATGAGCAGTTCTTC. Its translation is CSAIAESSYNEQFF.

This chain links TRBV6-1 with TRBJ2-1; no definite D call. The CDR3 contains 10 residues. V gave up 4 bases and J gave up 15 bases, with 10 bases separating them. Germline loops: CDR1 MNHNS, CDR2 SASEGT. The CDR3, as DNA: TGTGCCAGCAGTGGAGGTTTATGGTTCTTC. Translated, it gives CASSGGLWFF.

This clonotype was seen a few times. The J gene is TRBJ1-2, the V gene TRBV19, with D perhaps TRBD1 (6 bases). The CDR3 totals 13 residues. Germline V gene data show CDR1 as LNHDA and CDR2 as SQIVND (reference sequence). V lost 5 bases, J lost 7 bases, and 14 bases lay in between. In nucleotides, the CDR3 is TGTGCCAGTAGTCCGTACACAGGGTTTGGCTACACCTTC. It specifies CASSPYTGFGYTF.

This clonotype was observed a few times. This chain connects TRBV2 to TRBJ1-1, with D possibly matching TRBD1 (5 bases). The CDR3 loop spans 11 amino acids. The V end was cut by 10 bases, the J end by 7 bases, with 13 bases between. Germline V CDR1 and CDR2: SNHLY, FYNNEI. In nucleotides, the CDR3 is TGTGCCAAATCGGGGCAGATTGAAGCTTTCTTT. This encodes CAKSGQIEAFF.

In its sample, this clonotype was seen a few times. The chain has TRBV26 and TRBJ2-7; the table's D call TRBD1 went unverified against the DNA. TRBV26 is listed as a pseudogene. CDR3 length: 14 amino acids. Here the CDR3 reads CASSPRPRGYEQYF. Here the CDR3 DNA reads TGTGCCAGCAGTCCCAGGCCCAGGGGATACGAGCAGTACTTC.

The chain couples TRBV5-1 to TRBJ2-7; D remains ambiguous. In germline, CDR1 is SGHRS, CDR2 YFSETQ. V lost 2 bases and J lost 5, with 5 bases in between. The CDR3 runs to 11 residues. CDR3 region: CASSFDHEQYF. The CDR3 DNA reads as TGCGCCAGCAGCTTTGATCACGAGCAGTACTTC.

In its sample, this clonotype was seen a few times. The CDR3 spells CAISELDPGYNEQFF. As DNA, the CDR3 is TGTGCCATCAGTGAGTTGGACCCCGGGTACAATGAGCAGTTCTTC. This sequence joins TRBV10-3 and TRBJ2-1; no clear D. CDR3 length equals 15 residues. The germline gives CDR1 ENHRY, CDR2 SYGVKD. V was shortened by 1 base and J by 4 bases, with 11 bases between the two germline ends.

A few counts support this clonotype. The V and J genes are TRBV14 and TRBJ2-2; the D is unclear. Deletions cut 2 bases from V and 4 bases from J, with 5 bases between. The CDR3 length is 13 residues. Germline assignment: CDR1 SGHDN and CDR2 FVKESK. Here the CDR3 DNA reads TGTGCCAGCAGCCAATTAACCACCGGGGAGCTGTTTTTT. Its protein product is CASSQLTTGELFF.

J is TRBJ1-1 and V is TRBV4-1; no clear D gene. Per the germline V gene, CDR1 is MGHRA and CDR2 is YSYEKL. This CDR3 contains 14 residues. V shed 0 bases and J shed 1 base, with 6 bases lying between them. The CDR3 loop is CASSQENANTEAFF. The CDR3 nucleotides read TGCGCCAGCAGCCAAGAAAATGCGAACACTGAAGCTTTCTTT.

V gene TRBV10-3 combines with J gene TRBJ1-2; D is uncertain. The germline V and J ends were trimmed by 1 base and 6 bases, with 3 bases remaining between them. This CDR3 comprises 11 residues. Germline loops: CDR1 ENHRY, CDR2 SYGVKD. The CDR3 coding sequence is TGTGCCATCAGTGAGTTGGATGGCTACACCTTC. Protein sequence: CAISELDGYTF.